Shown below are 32 T cell receptor beta chains from a single sample sequenced in a study of cytomegalovirus exposure and HLA in healthy donors. The assay was immunoSEQ multiplex PCR, and TCRdb's table has in-frame clones only and misses some. The table shows some 190,000 clones, with approximately 89% occurring only once. The sequencing input was PBMCs. These receptors came from a man under 40 in good health and CMV-seropositive.

The V call is TRBV7-8, the J call TRBJ2-7; the D gene is possibly TRBD1 (5 bases). The ends were cut back, 5 bases at V and 5 bases at J, with 16 bases in the middle. This CDR3 has 14 residues. Looked up from germline, CDR1 is SGHVS and CDR2 is FQNEAQ. The chain's CDR3 is CASSPRVPGHEQYF. The CDR3 DNA sequence: TGTGCCAGCAGCCCCAGGGTACCAGGGCACGAGCAGTACTTC. Drawing the rest from reference TRBV7-8 and TRBJ2-7, the complete variable domain is GAGVSQSPRYKVAKRGQDVALRCDPISGHVSLFWYQQALGQGPEFLTYFQNEAQLDKSGLPSDRFFAERPEGSVSTLKIQRTQQEDSAVYLCASSPRVPGHEQYFGPGTRLTVT.

On this clone: Mismatch with germline at one junction end may stem from a read error. The chain carries TRBV7-9 and TRBJ1-6; D possibly corresponds to TRBD1 (5 bases). The CDR3 sequence is 13 residues long. Per the germline V gene, CDR1 is SEHNR and CDR2 is FQNEAQ (reference sequence). CDR3 sequence: CASRVQDKSPLHF. CDR3 sequence (DNA): TGTGCCAGCAGGGTACAGGATAAGTCACCCCTCCACTTT.

This CDR3 reads CASNQGSEAFF. The CDR3 DNA reads TGTGCCAGCAATCAGGGGTCTGAAGCTTTCTTT. This chain uses TRBV6-1 with TRBJ1-1; tentatively, D is TRBD1 (6 bases). This CDR3 region has 11 residues. The V end lost 7 bases, the J end lost 6 bases, and 9 bases lay between the germline ends. CDR1 is MNHNS and CDR2 is SASEGT in the germline V gene.

On this clone itself: At one end the junction does not follow the germline gene, possibly because of a read error. The chain uses TRBV11-2 and TRBJ1-5; D remains ambiguous. The germline gives CDR1 SGHAT, CDR2 FQNNGV. CDR3 length: 14 residues. As DNA, the CDR3 is TGTGCCAGCAGCATAGAGGGTGGCAATCAGCCCCAGCATTTT. Its protein product is CASSIEGGNQPQHF.

The V call is TRBV7-2, the J call TRBJ2-5; TRBD2 aligns across 8 bases. The CDR3 runs 16 residues. CDR1 and CDR2 from the germline V gene are SGHTA and FQGNSA. V lost 2 bases to trimming and J lost 2 bases; unmatched junction nucleotides: 7. The CDR3 spells CASSLSTSGPQETQYF. In DNA form, the CDR3 reads TGTGCCAGCAGCTTATCTACTAGCGGACCACAAGAGACCCAGTACTTC.

The rearrangement joins TRBV4-3 to TRBJ1-1; 7 bases agree with TRBD1. The CDR3 has 18 residues. V dropped 4 bases and J dropped 1; count of bases not matched to a gene: 15. Germline V lookup: CDR1 LGHNA, CDR2 YSLEER. CDR3 DNA: TGCGCCAGCAGCCTCGATTGGGGGACCGGGACAGCGAACACTGAAGCTTTCTTT. Translating it yields CASSLDWGTGTANTEAFF.

The chain joins TRBV4-3 to TRBJ1-3, with D tentatively TRBD1 (6 bases). The germline V gene encodes CDR1 LGHNA and CDR2 YSLEER. Trimming took off 5 bases at V and 0 bases at J, with 11 bases between the two ends. The CDR3 loop spans 15 amino acids. The CDR3 here is CASSYTGYSGNTIYF. CDR3 coding DNA: TGCGCCAGCAGCTATACAGGGTACTCTGGAAACACCATATATTTT.

The gene calls are TRBV13 and TRBJ2-1; TRBD2 aligns across 8 bases. The CDR3 is 15 residues long. CDR1 PRHDT and CDR2 FYEKMQ come from the germline V gene (reference sequence). V lost 0 bases, J lost 6 bases, and 4 bases stayed unmatched. The CDR3 sequence: CASSLGGGVGNEQFF. CDR3 sequence (DNA): TGTGCCAGCAGCTTAGGCGGGGGGGTCGGCAATGAGCAGTTCTTC.

The chain uses TRBV6-5 and TRBJ2-7; maybe TRBD1 (6 bases). The germline V gene encodes CDR1 MNHEY and CDR2 SVGAGI. Between the trimmed V and J ends, which lost 6 bases and 0 bases, there was a span of 12 bases. This CDR3 comprises 14 residues. CDR3 DNA: TGTGCCAGCAGAATACAGGGAAGCTCCTACGAGCAGTACTTC. Translating gives CASRIQGSSYEQYF.

The count of this clone is one. The rearrangement links TRBV6-5 to TRBJ2-1; TRBD2 is a possible D gene (6 bases). The CDR3 loop spans 15 amino acids. V lost 5 bases to trimming and J lost 2 bases, with 13 bases between them. In germline, CDR1 is MNHEY, CDR2 SVGAGI. The CDR3 nucleotides are TGTGCCAGCAGTATTAGCGGAATACCCTACAATGAGCAGTTCTTC. As protein: CASSISGIPYNEQFF.

The chain couples TRBV20-1 to TRBJ2-1, with D possibly being TRBD2 (5 bases). CDR1 and CDR2 from the germline V gene are DFQATT and SNEGSKA (reference sequence). V shed 6 bases and J shed 14 bases, with 17 bases lying between them. The CDR3 runs to 11 residues. CDR3 in amino acids: CSAQMQVREFF. CDR3 in DNA: TGCAGTGCCCAGATGCAGGTGAGGGAGTTCTTC.

This sequence joins TRBV2 and TRBJ1-2; possible D gene TRBD1, 5 bases. Between the trimmed V and J ends, which lost 9 bases and 0 bases, there was a span of 14 bases. This CDR3 has 14 residues. CDR1 and CDR2 from the germline V gene are SNHLY and FYNNEI. The CDR3 nucleotides are TGTGCCAGACCCCCGGACACCTCTAACTATGGCTACACCTTC. This translates into CARPPDTSNYGYTF.

The chain recombines TRBV19 with TRBJ1-4; 7 bases match TRBD1. The CDR3 covers 13 residues. In germline, CDR1 is LNHDA, CDR2 SQIVND (reference sequence). V trimming: 6 bases; J trimming: 7 bases; junction bases outside the gene matches: 5. CDR3 region: CASSRQGGEKLFF. DNA for the CDR3: TGTGCCAGTAGCCGACAGGGCGGTGAAAAACTGTTTTTT.

The genes are TRBV11-2 and TRBJ2-3, with 7 bases lining up with TRBD1. Unmatched junction bases numbered 4, after V lost 4 bases and J lost 3 bases. There are 14 residues in the CDR3. CDR1 is SGHAT, CDR2 FQNNGV, per germline. CDR3 bases: TGTGCCAGCAGCTACGACAGGGCGACAGATACGCAGTATTTT. Its translation: CASSYDRATDTQYF.

V gene TRBV11-1 combines with J gene TRBJ2-3; D call uncertain. Trimming pared 6 bases from V and 0 bases from J, leaving 13 bases between. This CDR3 comprises 15 residues. Germline CDR1 is SGHAT and CDR2 is FQDESV (reference sequence). CDR3 in DNA: TGTGCCAGCAGTTTCGAGTCCGCTAGCACAGATACGCAGTATTTT. Residues: CASSFESASTDTQYF.

This clone appeared once. The genes are TRBV6-5 and TRBJ2-1, with 7 bases that match TRBD1. From germline, CDR1 is MNHEY and CDR2 SVGAGI. The CDR3 has 14 residues. Germline trimming cut 5 bases from V and 10 bases from J; bases unmatched to any gene: 11. The CDR3 region has the DNA TGTGCCAGCAGTAAACAGGGGAGTAATTACGAGCAGTTCTTC. Its translation is CASSKQGSNYEQFF.

This rearrangement joins TRBV27 to TRBJ1-4; TRBD1 aligns across 11 bases. The CDR3 runs 15 residues. Germline trimming cut 6 bases from V and 10 bases from J; bases unmatched to any gene: 10. Germline loops: CDR1 MNHEY, CDR2 SMNVEV (reference sequence). CDR3 nucleotide sequence: TGTGCCAGCAGATCCGGCCGGGACAGGGGGGTAAAACTGTTTTTT. Residues: CASRSGRDRGVKLFF.

V gene TRBV27 combines with J gene TRBJ1-1; TRBD1 matches 10 bases. The germline CDR1 and CDR2 sequences are MNHEY and SMNVEV (reference sequence). Unmatched junction bases numbered 13, after V lost 2 bases and J lost 4 bases. The CDR3 has 18 residues. CDR3 DNA sequence: TGTGCCAGCAGTTTACAGACAGGGGGCTCCGCTATTGGCACTGAAGCTTTCTTT. The encoded protein is CASSLQTGGSAIGTEAFF.

The chain has TRBV19 and TRBJ2-7; 8 bases match TRBD2. V lost 3 bases and J lost 7; bases outside the gene matches: 8. The CDR3 loop spans 14 amino acids. CDR1 is LNHDA, CDR2 SQIVND, per germline (reference sequence). The CDR3 region is CASSMALAGEEQYF. The CDR3 DNA follows: TGTGCCAGTAGTATGGCCCTAGCGGGTGAGGAGCAGTACTTC.

The chain is built from TRBV9 and TRBJ2-7, with 8 positions matching TRBD1. V was clipped by 0 bases and J by 0 bases; unmatched bases: 5. This CDR3 has 16 residues. CDR1 and CDR2 from the germline V gene are SGDLS and YYNGEE. The CDR3 sequence: CASSVGGQALSYEQYF. The CDR3 DNA reads TGTGCCAGCAGCGTAGGGGGACAGGCCCTCTCCTACGAGCAGTACTTC.

This clone occurred once. This rearrangement joins TRBV15 to TRBJ2-3; 8 nucleotides line up with TRBD1. The CDR3 totals 17 residues. Germline CDR1 reads LNHNV; CDR2 reads YYDKDF (reference sequence). Trimming removed 1 base from V and 3 bases from J; junction bases left unmatched: 9. CDR3 region: CATSRGGTGARTDTQYF. The CDR3, as DNA: TGTGCCACCAGCAGAGGTGGGACAGGCGCGAGGACAGATACGCAGTATTTT.

This chain uses TRBV5-1 with TRBJ2-5; D is perhaps TRBD2 (5 bases). The germline CDR1 and CDR2 sequences are SGHRS and YFSETQ. The V end was cut by 0 bases, the J end by 5 bases, with 14 bases between. The CDR3 extends over 15 amino acids. The CDR3: CASSLGVEGSETQYF. The CDR3 DNA is TGCGCCAGCAGCTTGGGGGTTGAGGGCAGCGAGACCCAGTACTTC.

This chain links TRBV9 with TRBJ2-7, with unresolved D. The CDR3 runs to 12 residues. V lost 3 bases and J 4 bases, leaving 8 bases between the germline ends. The germline CDR1 and CDR2 sequences are SGDLS and YYNGEE. CDR3 sequence: CASSAMGYEQYF. In DNA, the CDR3 is TGTGCCAGCAGCGCAATGGGGTACGAGCAGTACTTC.

This CDR3 reads CASIRHGTPSNQPQHF. The CDR3 DNA reads as TGTGCCAGCATACGCCACGGGACTCCAAGCAATCAGCCCCAGCATTTT. This chain links TRBV28 with TRBJ1-5; tentative D call: TRBD1 (5 bases). Germline values: CDR1 MDHEN, CDR2 SYDVKM. This CDR3 is 16 amino acids long. V was clipped by 7 bases and J by 1 base, with 17 bases between them.

The rearrangement joins TRBV6-1 to TRBJ2-7; 9 positions match TRBD1. The trim removed 5 bases at V and 4 bases at J, leaving 3 bases unmatched. This CDR3 is 13 amino acids long. Per germline, CDR1 MNHNS and CDR2 SASEGT. CDR3 loop: CASSTTGGYEQYF. The CDR3 DNA reads TGTGCCAGCAGTACGACAGGGGGGTACGAGCAGTACTTC.

This clone was counted once. V gene TRBV6-5 combines with J gene TRBJ1-1; TRBD1 agrees at 12 bases. V lost 0 bases, J lost 7 bases, and 3 bases stayed unmatched. This CDR3 has 15 residues. Germline CDR1 reads MNHEY; CDR2 reads SVGAGI. The CDR3, as DNA: TGTGCCAGCAGTTACTCGGGACAGGGGGCTGGTGAAGCTTTCTTT. Protein: CASSYSGQGAGEAFF.

This chain links TRBV6-5 with TRBJ2-2, with 9 positions matching TRBD2. The CDR3 contains 15 residues. V lost 4 bases to trimming and J lost 1 base; unmatched junction nucleotides: 1. Germline-derived CDR1 and CDR2 are MNHEY and SVGAGI. CDR3 sequence (DNA): TGTGCCAGCAGTTCGACTAGCGGGAACACCGGGGAGCTGTTTTTT. It codes for CASSSTSGNTGELFF.

This clone was seen once. This rearrangement joins TRBV30 to TRBJ1-5; D is possibly TRBD1 (6 bases). This CDR3 contains 14 residues. Trimming removed 2 bases at V and 4 bases at J, with 12 bases between. The germline CDR1 and CDR2 sequences are GTSNPN and SVGIG (reference sequence). The CDR3 reads CAWSWGTGNQPQHF. The DNA of the CDR3 is TGTGCCTGGAGTTGGGGAACAGGGAATCAGCCCCAGCATTTT.

The chain recombines TRBV2 with TRBJ1-1; a weak D match, TRBD1 (6 bases). Trimming stripped 4 bases from V and 0 bases from J, with 6 bases between. CDR1 is SNHLY, CDR2 FYNNEI, per germline. The CDR3 is made up of 13 amino acids. The CDR3 is CASSGQVNTEAFF. DNA of the CDR3: TGTGCCAGCAGTGGACAGGTGAACACTGAAGCTTTCTTT.

The chain employs TRBV5-6 and TRBJ1-5; weak D call: TRBD1 (6 bases). CDR3 size: 13 residues. V lost 4 bases to trimming and J lost 6 bases, with 11 bases between them. CDR1 SGHDT and CDR2 YYEEEE come from the germline V gene. In DNA, the CDR3 is TGTGCCAGCAGCCCGGCGACAGGTCAGCCCCAGCATTTT. Translating gives CASSPATGQPQHF.

CDR3 amino acids: CASSYSGTGGTDTQYF. In DNA form, the CDR3 reads TGTGCCAGCAGTTACTCGGGGACAGGGGGCACAGATACGCAGTATTTT. J is TRBJ2-3 and V is TRBV6-6, with 10 bases matching TRBD1. Looked up from germline, CDR1 is MNHNY and CDR2 is SVGAGI (reference sequence). This CDR3 region has 16 residues. V shed 0 bases, J shed 1 base, and the junction held 1 base outside the gene matches.

The chain joins TRBV5-1 to TRBJ2-2; D is undetermined. The CDR3 spans 14 residues. Germline V gene data show CDR1 as SGHRS and CDR2 as YFSETQ. Trimming took 4 bases from V and 6 from J, leaving 13 bases between them. The CDR3 loop is CASSMGIRSGELFF. In DNA form, the CDR3 reads TGCGCCAGCAGCATGGGAATAAGATCCGGGGAGCTGTTTTTT.